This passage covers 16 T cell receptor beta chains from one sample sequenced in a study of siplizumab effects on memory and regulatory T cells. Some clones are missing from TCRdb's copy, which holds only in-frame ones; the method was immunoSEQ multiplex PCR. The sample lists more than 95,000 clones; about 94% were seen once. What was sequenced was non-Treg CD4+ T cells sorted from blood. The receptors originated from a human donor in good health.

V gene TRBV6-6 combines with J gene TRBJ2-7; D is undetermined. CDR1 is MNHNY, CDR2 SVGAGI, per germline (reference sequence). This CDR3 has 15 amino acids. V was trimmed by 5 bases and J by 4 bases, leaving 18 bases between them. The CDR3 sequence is CASSQHLEWGYEQYF. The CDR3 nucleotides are TGTGCCAGCAGTCAACACCTGGAATGGGGTTACGAGCAGTACTTC.

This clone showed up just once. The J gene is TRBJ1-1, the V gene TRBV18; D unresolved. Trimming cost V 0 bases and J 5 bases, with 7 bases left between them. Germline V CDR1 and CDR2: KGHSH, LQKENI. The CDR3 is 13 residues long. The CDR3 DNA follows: TGTGCCAGCTCACCACCGGGGTGGACTGAAGCTTTCTTT. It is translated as CASSPPGWTEAFF.

For the CDR3, the DNA is TGTGCCAGCACAGATACAGGACGGGGAGAGACCCAGTACTTC. Protein: CASTDTGRGETQYF. The V and J genes are TRBV6-6 and TRBJ2-5; D tentatively fits TRBD1 or TRBD2 (5 bases each). The germline gives CDR1 MNHNY, CDR2 SVGAGI (reference sequence). The CDR3 is made up of 14 amino acids. With 7 bases removed from V and 4 bases from J, the gap between germline ends came to 16 bases.

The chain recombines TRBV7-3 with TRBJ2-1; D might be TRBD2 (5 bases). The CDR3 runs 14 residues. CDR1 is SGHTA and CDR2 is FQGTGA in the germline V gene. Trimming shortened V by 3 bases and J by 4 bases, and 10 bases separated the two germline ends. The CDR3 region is CASSLGRLYNEQFF. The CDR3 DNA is TGTGCCAGCAGCTTGGGGAGACTATACAATGAGCAGTTCTTC. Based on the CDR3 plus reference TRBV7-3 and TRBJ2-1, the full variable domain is GAGVSQTPSNKVTEKGKYVELRCDPISGHTALYWYRQSLGQGPEFLIYFQGTGAADDSGLPNDRFFAVRPEGSVSTLKIQRTERGDSAVYLCASSLGRLYNEQFFGPGTRLTVL.

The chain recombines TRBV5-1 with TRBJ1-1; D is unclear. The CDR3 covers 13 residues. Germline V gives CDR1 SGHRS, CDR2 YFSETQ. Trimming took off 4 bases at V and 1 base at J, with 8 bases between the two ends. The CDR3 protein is CASSADGNTEAFF. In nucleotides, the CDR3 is TGCGCCAGCAGCGCAGATGGGAACACTGAAGCTTTCTTT.

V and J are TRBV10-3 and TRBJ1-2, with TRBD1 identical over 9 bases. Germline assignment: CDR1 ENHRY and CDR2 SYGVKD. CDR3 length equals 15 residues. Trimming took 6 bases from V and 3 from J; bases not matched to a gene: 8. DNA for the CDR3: TGTGCCATCAGGACACAGGGGGCGGAGGACTATGGCTACACCTTC. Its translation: CAIRTQGAEDYGYTF.

CDR3 nucleotides: TGTGCCAGCAGCTACAGGGTTGCGACTGAAGCTTTCTTT. Its translation is CASSYRVATEAFF. The chain joins TRBV7-3 to TRBJ1-1, with D possibly TRBD1 on 6 matching bases. This CDR3 is 13 amino acids long. Between the trimmed V and J ends, which lost 4 bases and 5 bases, there was a span of 11 bases. CDR1 and CDR2 from the germline V gene are SGHTA and FQGTGA.

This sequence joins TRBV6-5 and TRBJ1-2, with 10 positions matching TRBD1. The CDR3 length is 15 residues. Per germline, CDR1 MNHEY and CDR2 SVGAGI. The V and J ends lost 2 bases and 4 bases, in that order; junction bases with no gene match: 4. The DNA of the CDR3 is TGTGCCAGCAGTTACCGACAGGGGGCAACCTATGGCTACACCTTC. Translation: CASSYRQGATYGYTF.

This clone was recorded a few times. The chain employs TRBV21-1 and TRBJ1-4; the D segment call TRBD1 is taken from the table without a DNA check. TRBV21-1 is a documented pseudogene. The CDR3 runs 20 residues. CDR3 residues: CASSIALIFEQGSTNEKLFF. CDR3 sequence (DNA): TGTGCCAGCAGCATTGCACTGATTTTCGAACAGGGTTCAACTAATGAAAAACTGTTTTTT.

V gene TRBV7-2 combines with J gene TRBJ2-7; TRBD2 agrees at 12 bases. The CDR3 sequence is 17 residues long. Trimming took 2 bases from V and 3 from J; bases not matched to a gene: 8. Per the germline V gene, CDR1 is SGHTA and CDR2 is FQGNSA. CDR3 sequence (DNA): TGTGCCAGCAGCTTACGGTCTACTAGCGGGGGGCTCTACGAGCAGTACTTC. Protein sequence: CASSLRSTSGGLYEQYF.

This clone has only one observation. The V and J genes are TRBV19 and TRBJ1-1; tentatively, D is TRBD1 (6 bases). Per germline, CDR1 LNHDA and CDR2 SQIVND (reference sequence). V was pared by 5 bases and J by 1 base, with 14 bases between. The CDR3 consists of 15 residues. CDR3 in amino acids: CASSGGQRRNTEAFF. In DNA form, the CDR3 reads TGTGCCAGTAGTGGAGGACAGAGAAGGAACACTGAAGCTTTCTTT.

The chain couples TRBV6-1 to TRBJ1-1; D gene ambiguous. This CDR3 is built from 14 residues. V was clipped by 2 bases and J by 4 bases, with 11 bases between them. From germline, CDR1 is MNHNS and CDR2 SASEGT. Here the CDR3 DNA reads TGTGCCAGCAGTGAAAGATCCGGATTCACTGAAGCTTTCTTT. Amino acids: CASSERSGFTEAFF.

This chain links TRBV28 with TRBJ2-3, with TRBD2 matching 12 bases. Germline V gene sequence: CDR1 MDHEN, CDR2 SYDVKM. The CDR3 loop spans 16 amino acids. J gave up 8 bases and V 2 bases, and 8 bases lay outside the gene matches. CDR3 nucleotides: TGTGCCAGCAGTTTAGGGCTAGCGGGAGGGCCGGCTACGCAGTATTTT. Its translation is CASSLGLAGGPATQYF.

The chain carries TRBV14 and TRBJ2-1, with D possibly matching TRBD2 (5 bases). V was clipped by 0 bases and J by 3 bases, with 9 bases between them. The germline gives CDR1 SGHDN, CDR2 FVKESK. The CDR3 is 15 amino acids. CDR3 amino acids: CASSQEYGLYNEQFF. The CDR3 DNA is TGTGCCAGCAGCCAAGAATATGGACTCTACAATGAGCAGTTCTTC.

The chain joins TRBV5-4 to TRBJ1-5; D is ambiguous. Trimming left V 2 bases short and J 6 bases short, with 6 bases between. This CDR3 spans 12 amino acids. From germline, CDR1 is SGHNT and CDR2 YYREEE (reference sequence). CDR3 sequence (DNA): TGTGCCAGCAGCTTCTTCATTCAGCCCCAGCATTTT. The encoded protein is CASSFFIQPQHF.

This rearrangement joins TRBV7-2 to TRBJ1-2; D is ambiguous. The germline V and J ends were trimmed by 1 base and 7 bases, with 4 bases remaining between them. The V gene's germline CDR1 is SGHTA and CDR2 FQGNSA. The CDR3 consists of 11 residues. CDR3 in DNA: TGTGCCAGCAGCTTAGGGGCTGGCTACACCTTC. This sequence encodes CASSLGAGYTF.